The 5 T cell receptor beta chains reported below all come from one sample, sequenced in a study of spatial heterogeneity in lung cancer. Findings and limits, study-wide: Tracking of tumor mutation counts was seen in expanded intratumoral alpha and beta TCR counts.

Their target antigens are unknown. Stated time point: sample taken at primary tumor resection. Via MiXCR, TCRdb re-called the 5' RACE reads, giving one row per CDR3 protein. The table has about 1,300 distinct CDR3 sequences, around 16% seen once. The specimen was lung tumor tissue, collected at surgery. The receptors derive from a male donor with early-stage non-small cell lung cancer.

This clonotype is termed medium-sized. Because the library targeted alpha chains, this beta chain is an off-target read whose size means little. This rearrangement joins TRBV6-6 to TRBJ2-5, with 8 bases matching TRBD2. V shed 4 bases, J shed 1 base, and the junction held 11 bases outside the gene matches. Germline assignment: CDR1 MNHNY and CDR2 SVGAGI (reference sequence). CDR3 length: 17 amino acids. The CDR3 DNA follows: TGTGCCAGCAGTTCTCCGGGACTAGTTGGGTCCCAAGAGACCCAGTACTTC. It specifies CASSSPGLVGSQETQYF.

Many counts were recorded for this clonotype. This beta chain is an off-target read within a library intended for alpha chains, so its frequency means little. This chain's CDR3 is CSAEGGLTDTQYF. For the CDR3, the DNA is TGCAGTGCTGAGGGGGGCCTGACAGATACGCAGTATTTT. The J gene is TRBJ2-3, the V gene TRBV20-1; possibly TRBD1 or TRBD2 for D (6 bases each). This CDR3 is built from 13 residues. V was trimmed by 5 bases and J by 3 bases, leaving 12 bases between them. Germline V gene sequence: CDR1 DFQATT, CDR2 SNEGSKA (reference sequence).

This clonotype was found once. The size of this beta chain means little, since it is a stray read in a library made for alpha chains. The chain carries TRBV7-2 and TRBJ2-2; 7 nucleotides align to TRBD1. This CDR3 spans 14 amino acids. Germline trimming cut 4 bases from V and 4 bases from J; bases unmatched to any gene: 3. The germline V gene encodes CDR1 SGHTA and CDR2 FQGNSA. In DNA, the CDR3 is TGTGCCAGCAGCTCAAACAGGGGCACCGGGGAGCTGTTTTTT. Protein sequence: CASSSNRGTGELFF.

Sample share makes this clonotype large (0.1 to 1%). The library was designed around alpha chains, so this beta chain is a stray read whose abundance carries little weight. This sequence joins TRBV4-1 and TRBJ1-2; D not resolved. The CDR3 has 14 amino acids. V was trimmed by 4 bases and J by 2 bases, leaving 11 bases between them. The germline CDR1 and CDR2 sequences are MGHRA and YSYEKL. The CDR3 sequence is CASSRAGGNYGYTF. CDR3 bases: TGCGCCAGCAGCCGAGCCGGAGGGAACTATGGCTACACCTTC.

This clonotype was detected ten times or more. The library was prepared for alpha chains; this beta chain is a stray read, so its frequency means little. J is TRBJ2-2 and V is TRBV12-3 or TRBV12-4, with D tentatively TRBD1 (5 bases). Between the trimmed V and J ends, which lost 8 bases and 5 bases, there was a span of 18 bases. The CDR3 loop spans 15 amino acids. In DNA form, the CDR3 reads TGTGCCAGCGTATGGGCCAGGGCGCGGACCGGGGAGCTGTTTTTT. Amino acid sequence: CASVWARARTGELFF.